This T cell receptor (beta chain) appears in the sequencing data of a study of blood T cell repertoires in COVID-19. V shed 5 bases and J shed 2 bases, with 15 bases lying between them. The CDR3 runs to 15 residues. Germline values: CDR1 LGHDT, CDR2 YNNKEL (reference sequence). The table came from immunoSEQ multiplex PCR; TCRdb's copy has only in-frame clones and leaves some out. The sample shows 170,000 or so clones, around 90% of them seen only once. V is TRBV3-1 (or the pseudogene TRBV3-2) and J is TRBJ1-2; D is possibly TRBD1 (5 bases). Specimen: peripheral blood. This TCR was sampled from a middle-aged man with active or convalescent COVID-19. The CDR3 DNA sequence: TGTGCCAGCAGCTCCACCCAGGGACTGAACTATGGCTACACCTTC. Translated: CASSSTQGLNYGYTF.